This T cell receptor beta chain stems from a study of a mutant IDH1 vaccine in newly diagnosed glioma. Time point meaning: week 5, during vaccination. A 20-mer mutant IDH1 peptide at 300 ug was injected subcutaneously with topical imiquimod. Clones were sequenced by immunoSEQ multiplex PCR, and TCRdb holds only the in-frame ones, with some missing. In the table there are over 35,000 clones, approximately 90% of which are singletons. The V and J ends lost 7 bases and 2 bases respectively, with 7 bases between them. CDR3 length: 12 amino acids. Germline V gene lookup returns CDR1 MNHNS and CDR2 SASEGT. Details on this clone: Antigen: not known.

This sequence originates from a man aged 50-59 years with glioma. Sample: PBMCs, taken from a glioma patient whose treatment included an IDH1 peptide vaccine. The V and J genes are TRBV6-1 and TRBJ2-3, with no clear D. CDR3 sequence reads: CASNHPTDTQYF. The CDR3 DNA sequence: TGTGCCAGCAATCACCCCACAGATACGCAGTATTTT.